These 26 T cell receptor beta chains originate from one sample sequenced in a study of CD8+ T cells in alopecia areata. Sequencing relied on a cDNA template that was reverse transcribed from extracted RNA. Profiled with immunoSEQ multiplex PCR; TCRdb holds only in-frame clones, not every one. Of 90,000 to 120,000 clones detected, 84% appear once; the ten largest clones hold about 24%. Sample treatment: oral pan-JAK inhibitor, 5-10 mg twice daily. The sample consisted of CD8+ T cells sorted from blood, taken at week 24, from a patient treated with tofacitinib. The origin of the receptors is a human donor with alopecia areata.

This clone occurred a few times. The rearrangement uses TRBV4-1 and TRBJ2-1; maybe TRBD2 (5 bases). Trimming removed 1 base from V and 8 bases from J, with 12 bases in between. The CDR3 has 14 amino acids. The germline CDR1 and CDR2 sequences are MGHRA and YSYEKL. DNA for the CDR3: TGCGCCAGCAGCCAAGGGGTTGGGGAGTATGAGCAGTTCTTC. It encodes CASSQGVGEYEQFF.

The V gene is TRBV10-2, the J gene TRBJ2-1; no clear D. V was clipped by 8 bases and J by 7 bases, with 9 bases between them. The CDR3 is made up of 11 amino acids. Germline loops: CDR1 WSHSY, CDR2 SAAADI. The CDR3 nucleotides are TGCGCCAGCCAGCTAGGGAATGAGCAGTTCTTC. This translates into CASQLGNEQFF.

Here the CDR3 reads CASSEDRKGYTEAFF. The CDR3, as DNA: TGCGCCAGCAGCGAGGACAGGAAGGGGTACACTGAAGCTTTCTTT. The rearrangement joins TRBV5-1 to TRBJ1-1; 7 nucleotides agree with TRBD1. The trim removed 4 bases at V and 3 bases at J, leaving 9 bases unmatched. The CDR3 length is 15 residues. CDR1 and CDR2 (germline): SGHRS, YFSETQ.

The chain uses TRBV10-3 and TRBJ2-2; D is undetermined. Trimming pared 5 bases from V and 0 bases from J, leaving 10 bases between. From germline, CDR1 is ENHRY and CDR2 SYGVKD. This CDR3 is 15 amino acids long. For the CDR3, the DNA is TGTGCCATCAGTATTGAGGAAGCGAACACCGGGGAGCTGTTTTTT. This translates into CAISIEEANTGELFF.

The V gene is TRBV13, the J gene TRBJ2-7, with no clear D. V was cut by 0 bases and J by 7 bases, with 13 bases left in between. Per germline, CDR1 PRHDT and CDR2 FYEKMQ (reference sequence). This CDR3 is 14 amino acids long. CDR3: CASSLGDENDEQYF. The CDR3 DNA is TGTGCCAGCAGCTTAGGGGACGAAAACGATGAGCAGTACTTC.

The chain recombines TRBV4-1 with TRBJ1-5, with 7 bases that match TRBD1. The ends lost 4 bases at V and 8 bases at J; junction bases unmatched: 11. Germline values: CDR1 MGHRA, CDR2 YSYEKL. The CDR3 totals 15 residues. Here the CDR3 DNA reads TGCGCCAGCAGCCCTAGAGGACAGGAGGCTGAGCCCCAGCATTTT. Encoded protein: CASSPRGQEAEPQHF.

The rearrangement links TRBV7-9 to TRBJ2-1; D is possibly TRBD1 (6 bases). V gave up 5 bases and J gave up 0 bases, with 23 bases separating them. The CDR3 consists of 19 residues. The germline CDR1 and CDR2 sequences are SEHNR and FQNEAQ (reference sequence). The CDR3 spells CASSPPGHRRGSSYNEQFF. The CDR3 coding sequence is TGTGCCAGCAGCCCACCGGGACACCGGCGAGGAAGCTCCTACAATGAGCAGTTCTTC.

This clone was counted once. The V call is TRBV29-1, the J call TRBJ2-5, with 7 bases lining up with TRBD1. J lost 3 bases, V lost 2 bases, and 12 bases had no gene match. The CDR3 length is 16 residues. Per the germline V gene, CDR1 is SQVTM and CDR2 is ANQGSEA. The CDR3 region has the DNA TGCAGCGTTGAATCCCCCTTCCGACAGGGAGAAGAGACCCAGTACTTC. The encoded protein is CSVESPFRQGEETQYF.

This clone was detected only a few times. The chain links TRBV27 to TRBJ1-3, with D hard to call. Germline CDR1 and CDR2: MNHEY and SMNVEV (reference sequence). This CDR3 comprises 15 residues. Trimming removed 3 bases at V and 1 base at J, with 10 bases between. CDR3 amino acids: CASSFGISSGNTIYF. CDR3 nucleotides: TGTGCCAGCAGTTTTGGGATCTCGTCTGGAAACACCATATATTTT.

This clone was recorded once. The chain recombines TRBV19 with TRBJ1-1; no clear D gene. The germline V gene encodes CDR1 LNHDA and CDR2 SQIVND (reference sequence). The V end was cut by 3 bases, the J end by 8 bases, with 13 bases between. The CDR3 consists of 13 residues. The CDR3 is CASSIPRTSEAFF. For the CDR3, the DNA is TGTGCCAGTAGTATTCCCCGGACCTCCGAAGCTTTCTTT.

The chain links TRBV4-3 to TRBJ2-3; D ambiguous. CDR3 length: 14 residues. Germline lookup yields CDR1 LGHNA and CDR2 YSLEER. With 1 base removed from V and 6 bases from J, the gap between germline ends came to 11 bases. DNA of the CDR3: TGCGCCAGCAGCCAAGTTACCGAGGCGGATACGCAGTATTTT. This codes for CASSQVTEADTQYF.

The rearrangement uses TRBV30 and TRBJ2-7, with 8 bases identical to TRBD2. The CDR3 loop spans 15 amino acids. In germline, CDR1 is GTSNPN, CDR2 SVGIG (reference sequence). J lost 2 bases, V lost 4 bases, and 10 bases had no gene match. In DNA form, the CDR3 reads TGTGCCTGGATTCCGGGAGGGGACAAACCCTACGAGCAGTACTTC. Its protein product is CAWIPGGDKPYEQYF.

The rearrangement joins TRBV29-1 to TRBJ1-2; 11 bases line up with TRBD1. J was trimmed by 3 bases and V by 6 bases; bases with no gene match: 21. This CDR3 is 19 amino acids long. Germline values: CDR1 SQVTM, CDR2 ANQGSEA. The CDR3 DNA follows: TGCAGCGTGAAGGGACAGGGGGGTATGCCCTCTAACCGGGACTATGGCTACACCTTC. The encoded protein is CSVKGQGGMPSNRDYGYTF.

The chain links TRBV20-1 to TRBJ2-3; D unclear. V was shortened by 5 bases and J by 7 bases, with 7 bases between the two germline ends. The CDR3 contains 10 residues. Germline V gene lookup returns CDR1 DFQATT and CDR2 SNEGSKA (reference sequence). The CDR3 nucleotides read TGCAGTGCTCGTGATTATACGCAGTATTTT. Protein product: CSARDYTQYF.

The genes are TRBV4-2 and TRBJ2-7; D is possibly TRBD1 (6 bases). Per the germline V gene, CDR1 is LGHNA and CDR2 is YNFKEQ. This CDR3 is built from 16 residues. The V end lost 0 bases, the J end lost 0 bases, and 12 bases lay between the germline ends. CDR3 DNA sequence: TGTGCCAGCAGCCAAGATTGGGACACCTCCTCCTACGAGCAGTACTTC. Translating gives CASSQDWDTSSYEQYF.

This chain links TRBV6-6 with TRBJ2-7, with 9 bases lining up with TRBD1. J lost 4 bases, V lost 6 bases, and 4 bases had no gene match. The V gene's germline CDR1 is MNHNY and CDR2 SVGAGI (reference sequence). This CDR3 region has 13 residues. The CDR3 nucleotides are TGTGCCAGCAGGGGAGGGACAGGGTACGAGCAGTACTTC. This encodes CASRGGTGYEQYF.

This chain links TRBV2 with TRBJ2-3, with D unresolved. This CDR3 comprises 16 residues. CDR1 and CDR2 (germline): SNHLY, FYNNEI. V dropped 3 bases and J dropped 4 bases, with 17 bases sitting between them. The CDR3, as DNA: TGTGCCAGCAGTGAGGGCTTGTCCATTCAGGCAGATACGCAGTATTTT. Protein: CASSEGLSIQADTQYF. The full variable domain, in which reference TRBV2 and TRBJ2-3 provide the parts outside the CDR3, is EPEVTQTPSHQVTQMGQEVILRCVPISNHLYFYWYRQILGQKVEFLVSFYNNEISEKSEIFDDQFSVERPDGSNFTLKIRSTKLEDSAMYFCASSEGLSIQADTQYFGPGTRLTVL.

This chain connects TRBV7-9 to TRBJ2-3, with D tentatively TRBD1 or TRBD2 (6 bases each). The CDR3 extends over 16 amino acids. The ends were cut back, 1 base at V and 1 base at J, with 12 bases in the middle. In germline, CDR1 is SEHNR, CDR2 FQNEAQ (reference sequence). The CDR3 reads CASSLDWGARTDTQYF. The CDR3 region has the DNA TGTGCCAGCAGCTTAGATTGGGGGGCCCGCACAGATACGCAGTATTTT.

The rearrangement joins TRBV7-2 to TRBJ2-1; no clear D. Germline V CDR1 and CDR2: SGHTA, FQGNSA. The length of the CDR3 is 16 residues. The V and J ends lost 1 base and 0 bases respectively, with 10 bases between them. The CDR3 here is CASSLVVISSYNEQFF. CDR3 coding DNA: TGTGCCAGCAGCTTAGTTGTCATAAGCTCCTACAATGAGCAGTTCTTC.

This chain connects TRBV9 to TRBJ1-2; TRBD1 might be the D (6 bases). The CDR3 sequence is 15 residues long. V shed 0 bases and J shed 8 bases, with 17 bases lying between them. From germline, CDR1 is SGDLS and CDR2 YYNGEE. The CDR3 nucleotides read TGTGCCAGCAGCGTAGAAGGCGGGACAACTATGGGCTACACCTTC. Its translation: CASSVEGGTTMGYTF.

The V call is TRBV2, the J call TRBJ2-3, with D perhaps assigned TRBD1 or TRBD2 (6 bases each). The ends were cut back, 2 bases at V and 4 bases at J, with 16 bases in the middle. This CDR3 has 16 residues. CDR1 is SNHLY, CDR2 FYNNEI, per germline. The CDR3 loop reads CASSERGAWVADTQYF. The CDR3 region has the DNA TGTGCCAGCAGTGAAAGGGGGGCCTGGGTAGCAGATACGCAGTATTTT. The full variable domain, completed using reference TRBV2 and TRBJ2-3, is EPEVTQTPSHQVTQMGQEVILRCVPISNHLYFYWYRQILGQKVEFLVSFYNNEISEKSEIFDDQFSVERPDGSNFTLKIRSTKLEDSAMYFCASSERGAWVADTQYFGPGTRLTVL.

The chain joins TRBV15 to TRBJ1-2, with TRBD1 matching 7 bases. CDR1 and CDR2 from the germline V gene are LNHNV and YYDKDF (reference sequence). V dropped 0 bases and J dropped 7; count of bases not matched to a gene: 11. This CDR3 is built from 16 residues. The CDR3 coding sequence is TGTGCCACCAGCAGAGATTGGGCAGGGGGGATAGGTGGCTACACCTTC. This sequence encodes CATSRDWAGGIGGYTF.

The CDR3 sequence is CASSLGDSNQPQHF. In DNA, the CDR3 is TGTGCCAGCAGCTTAGGTGACAGTAATCAGCCCCAGCATTTT. The rearrangement links TRBV7-9 to TRBJ1-5, with a tentative D call TRBD1 (5 bases). The V gene lost 1 base and the J gene lost 4 bases, with 8 bases spanning the gap. The CDR3 is 14 amino acids. The germline gives CDR1 SEHNR, CDR2 FQNEAQ (reference sequence).

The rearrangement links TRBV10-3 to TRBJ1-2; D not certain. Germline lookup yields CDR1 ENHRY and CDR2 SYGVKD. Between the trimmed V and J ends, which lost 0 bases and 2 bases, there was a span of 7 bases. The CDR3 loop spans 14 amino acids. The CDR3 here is CAISESGSNYGYTF. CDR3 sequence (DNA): TGTGCCATCAGTGAGTCTGGCAGCAACTATGGCTACACCTTC.

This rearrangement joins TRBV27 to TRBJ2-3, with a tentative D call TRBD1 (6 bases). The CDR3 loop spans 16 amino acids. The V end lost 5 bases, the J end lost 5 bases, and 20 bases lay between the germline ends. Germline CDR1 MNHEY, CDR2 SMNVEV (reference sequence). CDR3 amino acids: CASSPRPWGPGDTQYF. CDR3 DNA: TGTGCCAGCAGTCCCCGTCCGTGGGGGCCTGGAGATACGCAGTATTTT.

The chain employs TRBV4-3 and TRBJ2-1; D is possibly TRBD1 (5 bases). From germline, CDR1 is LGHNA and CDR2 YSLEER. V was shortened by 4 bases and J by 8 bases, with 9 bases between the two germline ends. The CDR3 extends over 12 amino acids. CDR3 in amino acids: CASSPWGHEQFF. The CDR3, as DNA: TGCGCCAGCAGCCCGTGGGGCCATGAGCAGTTCTTC.